This is a list of T cell receptor beta chains from one sample in a study of identical twins. TCRdb independently ran MiXCR on the 5' RACE reads; one entry per CDR3 protein. Of under 250,000 distinct CDR3 sequences listed, 6% to 8% are singletons. These data were likewise used in another study, on yellow fever vaccine responses in identical twins.

The sequencing sample was made of CD8+ T cells sorted from blood. These receptors were taken from a woman aged 18-29 years in good health. Each CDR3 is given without its conserved first and last residue. Each record gives: clone size, V gene, J gene, CDR3 protein. Where a row states a size, it is once, few, many or the class of an expanded clone; other rows omit it.

size: many; V: TRBV7-9; J: TRBJ2-7; CDR3: ASSLTSTYEQY
size: many; V: TRBV28; J: TRBJ2-1; CDR3: ASSLELSSYNEQF
size: few; V: TRBV4-1; J: TRBJ2-3; CDR3: ASSQPLGTGELDTQY
size: few; V: TRBV20-1; J: TRBJ2-7; CDR3: SASSGLAGGFSGEQY
size: few; V: TRBV28; J: TRBJ2-1; CDR3: ASSFPTSGSLDEQF
size: .; V: TRBV28; J: TRBJ1-6; CDR3: ASSPLDKFTPLH
size: few; V: TRBV20-1; J: TRBJ2-3; CDR3: SATLAGDRTDTQY
size: many; V: TRBV12-3/TRBV12-4; J: TRBJ1-1; CDR3: ASSLGTGAPEAF
size: many; V: TRBV27; J: TRBJ2-7; CDR3: ASSLLGDNHFYEQY
size: few; V: TRBV7-9; J: TRBJ2-1; CDR3: ASSLVGGEYNEQF
size: few; V: TRBV4-1; J: TRBJ2-1; CDR3: ASSQTWTSANEQF
size: few; V: TRBV5-1; J: TRBJ2-1; CDR3: ASSWTSGIYNEQF
size: many; V: TRBV5-1; J: TRBJ1-1; CDR3: ASSNIQGPTEAF
size: .; V: TRBV9; J: TRBJ2-7; CDR3: ASSATGTTLGEQY
size: many; V: TRBV4-1; J: TRBJ2-3; CDR3: ASSPHPDRGTDTQY
size: few; V: TRBV12-3/TRBV12-4; J: TRBJ2-3; CDR3: ASSPDLAAYGRGTDTQY
size: .; V: TRBV15; J: TRBJ2-1; CDR3: ATSNAGTTHNEQF
size: many; V: TRBV7-8; J: TRBJ2-2; CDR3: ASSRVNTGELF
size: .; V: TRBV6-1; J: TRBJ1-5; CDR3: ASSEAQHQPQH
size: few; V: TRBV7-2; J: TRBJ2-3; CDR3: ASSLTGGAADTQY
size: few; V: TRBV15; J: TRBJ2-5; CDR3: ATSRAHSGQKETQY
size: many; V: TRBV2; J: TRBJ2-7; CDR3: ASRAGAYEQY
size: many; V: TRBV29-1; J: TRBJ2-7; CDR3: SVVLGGRAYEQY
size: .; V: TRBV6-2/TRBV6-3; J: TRBJ2-5; CDR3: ASSNLQGYETQY
size: .; V: TRBV29-1; J: TRBJ2-1; CDR3: SVRESSYNEQF
size: few; V: TRBV29-1; J: TRBJ1-3; CDR3: SVVWIESGNTIY
size: .; V: TRBV19; J: TRBJ2-1; CDR3: ASILDGNGYNEQF
size: .; V: TRBV9; J: TRBJ2-7; CDR3: ASSVVGTGADEQY
size: .; V: TRBV7-3; J: TRBJ2-7; CDR3: ASSSQAGGLFEQY
size: many; V: TRBV12-3/TRBV12-4; J: TRBJ1-1; CDR3: ASSLSGAKTEAF
size: few; V: TRBV3-1; J: TRBJ2-6; CDR3: ASSQDEWGLDSGANVLT